The clone carrying this T cell receptor (beta chain) was seen many times. This sample stems from a study of T cells in Graves' hyperthyroidism and ophthalmopathy. Germline values: CDR1 MDHEN, CDR2 SYDVKM. Trimming stripped 6 bases from V and 3 bases from J, with 14 bases between. The CDR3 totals 15 residues. The source material, RNA transcripts, was used to amplify TCR beta CDR3 regions. First-round RT-PCR with HTBI primers amplified the TCR CDR3 region. In TCRdb, the multiplex PCR reads were re-called with MiXCR into one record per CDR3 protein. Of approximately 380,000 distinct CDR3 sequences detected, about 18% appear once; the ten largest clones hold about 4%. Newly diagnosed hyperthyroidism, duration under 2 months, in patients aged 18 to 65. From around 11 ml of fresh peripheral blood, PBMCs were isolated.

The sample consisted of blood. This TCR came from a woman younger than 35 with Graves' hyperthyroidism. The gene calls are TRBV28 and TRBJ2-2, with D possibly called TRBD1 or TRBD2 (7 bases each). Written as DNA, the CDR3 is TGTGCCAGCAGGGGAGGGGGCGCCGACACCGGGGAGCTGTTTTTT. Its protein product is CASRGGGADTGELFF.